Below, 3 T cell receptor beta chains from the same sample are listed, as sequenced in a study of blood T cells in healthy people across ages (dated by TCRdb to the mid-2010s). Libraries were built with 5' RACE. Reads for this sample came from an Illumina HiSeq 2500. A second PCR of about 6 to 12 cycles was performed with a sample-barcoded 5' primer and a J-beta primer mix. Through fastp at Q25 and MiXCR, TCRdb rebuilt clones from the public reads, retaining in-frame beta chains. Duplicate CDR3 protein sequences are folded into a single record with the most common DNA and genes. Present in this sample are nearly 800,000 distinct CDR3 sequences, roughly 25% of which were seen just once. The ten largest clonotypes hold around 3.6% of the sample. These data also featured in a second study, about T cells of mothers and their children.

Sequencing input: blood. The receptor set was obtained from a boy between 10 and 17 years old in good health.

This clonotype has only one observation. The V and J genes are TRBV28 and TRBJ2-2; D is perhaps TRBD1 (6 bases). The V gene's germline CDR1 is MDHEN and CDR2 SYDVKM. The CDR3 covers 15 residues. The ends were cut back, 3 bases at V and 4 bases at J, with 12 bases in the middle. The CDR3 here is CASSFQGTITGELFF. CDR3 nucleotides: TGTGCCAGCAGTTTCCAGGGGACAATCACCGGGGAGCTGTTTTTT.

The chain combines TRBV28 with TRBJ2-5; the D gene could be TRBD1 or TRBD2 (5 bases each). The better agreement between TRBJ2-7 and the DNA end casts doubt on the J call. CDR1 and CDR2 from the germline V gene are MDHEN and SYDVKM. The CDR3 length is 14 residues. CDR3 DNA sequence: TGTGCCAGCAGGCCCGGGACGGTAAACTACGAGCAGTACTTC. Translation gives CASRPGTVNYEQYF.

This clonotype was seen more than once but under ten times. The genes are TRBV12-3 or TRBV12-4 and TRBJ1-2; D is possibly TRBD1 (6 bases). CDR3 size: 15 residues. V was cut by 4 bases and J by 3 bases, with 15 bases left in between. Here the CDR3 reads CASSSSERQDYGYTF. The CDR3 coding sequence is TGTGCCAGCAGTTCTTCCGAACGACAGGACTATGGCTACACCTTC.